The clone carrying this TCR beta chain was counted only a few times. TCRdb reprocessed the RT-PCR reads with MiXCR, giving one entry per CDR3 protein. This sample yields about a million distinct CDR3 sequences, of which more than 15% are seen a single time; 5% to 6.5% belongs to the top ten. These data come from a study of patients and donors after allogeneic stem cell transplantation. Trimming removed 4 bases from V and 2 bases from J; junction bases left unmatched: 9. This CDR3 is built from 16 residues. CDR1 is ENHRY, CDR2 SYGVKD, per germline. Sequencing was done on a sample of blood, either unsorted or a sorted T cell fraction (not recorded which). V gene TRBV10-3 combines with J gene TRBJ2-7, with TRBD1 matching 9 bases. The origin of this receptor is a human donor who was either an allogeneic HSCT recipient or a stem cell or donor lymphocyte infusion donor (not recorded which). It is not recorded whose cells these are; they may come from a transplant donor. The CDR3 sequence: CAISGTGGGNPYEQYF. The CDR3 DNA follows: TGTGCCATCAGTGGAACAGGGGGCGGTAACCCCTACGAGCAGTACTTC.